Following are 14 T cell receptor beta chains from one sample sequenced in a study of T cell responses to AZD1222 COVID-19 vaccine. TCRdb's copy holds only in-frame clones and misses some; the assay was immunoSEQ multiplex PCR. The top ten clones hold approximately 5.9% of a sample with roughly 150,000 clones, about 90% of them seen once. This sample comprised peripheral blood, obtained 28 days after the second AZD1222 dose. Receptors originate from an adult who received the AZD1222 COVID-19 vaccine.

The genes are TRBV3-1 (or the pseudogene TRBV3-2) and TRBJ1-2, with 7 bases that match TRBD1. The CDR3 totals 15 residues. The germline gives CDR1 LGHDT, CDR2 YNNKEL (reference sequence). Trimming took 3 bases from V and 1 from J; bases not matched to a gene: 5. The CDR3 loop is CASSQVGQFNYGYTF. The CDR3 bases are TGTGCCAGCAGCCAGGTGGGACAGTTTAACTATGGCTACACCTTC.

The chain links TRBV6-5 to TRBJ1-5; D not certain. V shed 2 bases and J shed 3 bases, with 5 bases lying between them. Germline assignment: CDR1 MNHEY and CDR2 SVGAGI. The CDR3 loop spans 13 amino acids. The DNA for the CDR3 is TGTGCCAGCAGTTACAGGTTCAATCAGCCCCAGCATTTT. This gives the protein CASSYRFNQPQHF.

This chain joins TRBV13 and TRBJ2-2; 8 positions match TRBD2. The V segment lost 5 bases and the J segment 8 bases; nucleotides outside the gene matches: 13. The CDR3 is 16 residues long. The germline gives CDR1 PRHDT, CDR2 FYEKMQ (reference sequence). DNA for the CDR3: TGTGCCAGCAGCCGAAGGACTAGCACCTCTCCGGGGGAGCTGTTTTTT. This codes for CASSRRTSTSPGELFF.

This rearrangement joins TRBV10-3 to TRBJ2-1, with TRBD2 matching over 14 bases. Trimming cost V 10 bases and J 9 bases; bases outside gene matches: 5. The CDR3 length is 13 residues. Germline CDR1 ENHRY, CDR2 SYGVKD. This CDR3 reads CATGLAGETEQFF. Written as DNA, the CDR3 is TGTGCCACGGGACTAGCGGGGGAGACTGAGCAGTTCTTC.

The CDR3 DNA is TGTGCCAGCAGTTATGGGGCTAACACTGAAGCTTTCTTT. Protein sequence: CASSYGANTEAFF. This chain uses TRBV7-9 with TRBJ1-1; D is possibly TRBD1 (5 bases). Trimming took 6 bases from V and 2 from J, leaving 10 bases between them. Germline V gene sequence: CDR1 SEHNR, CDR2 FQNEAQ (reference sequence). CDR3 length: 13 amino acids.

The rearrangement links TRBV30 to TRBJ1-2; 8 bases line up with TRBD1. The CDR3 sequence is 13 residues long. V was pared by 3 bases and J by 4 bases, with 4 bases of the junction left unmatched. CDR1 is GTSNPN, CDR2 SVGIG, per germline (reference sequence). The CDR3 is CAWRSGQGYGYTF. The CDR3 nucleotides read TGTGCCTGGAGGTCTGGACAGGGCTATGGCTACACCTTC.

A note on this clone: One end of the junction fails to match germline, which may point to a read error. The J gene is TRBJ2-5, the V gene TRBV5-6, with D possibly matching TRBD1 (7 bases). The CDR3 is 12 residues long. CDR1 is SGHDT, CDR2 YYEEEE, per germline. The chain's CDR3 is CASSSGPTGRNF. In DNA, the CDR3 is TGTGCCAGCAGCTCAGGACCGACAGGGAGGAACTTC.

CDR3 sequence (DNA): TGTGCCAGCAGTCCACTTTCCGGGACAGGGGGCAGTCAGCCCCAGCATTTT. Translation: CASSPLSGTGGSQPQHF. This sequence joins TRBV6-6 and TRBJ1-5; 12 bases match TRBD1. This CDR3 is built from 17 residues. Germline CDR1 and CDR2: MNHNY and SVGAGI (reference sequence). The ends lost 5 bases at V and 6 bases at J; junction bases unmatched: 11.

CDR3 residues: CASSSTGGLDGYTF. Written as DNA, the CDR3 is TGTGCCAGTAGTTCCACAGGGGGACTCGATGGCTACACCTTC. The chain is built from TRBV19 and TRBJ1-2, with 8 bases identical to TRBD1. Losses at the gene ends were 5 bases for V and 6 bases for J; bases not matched to a gene: 8. This CDR3 spans 14 amino acids. Germline V gene data show CDR1 as LNHDA and CDR2 as SQIVND (reference sequence).

A single count supports this clone. The V call is TRBV4-3, the J call TRBJ2-1, with D hard to call. The germline CDR1 and CDR2 sequences are LGHNA and YSLEER. Trimming took 4 bases from V and 6 from J, leaving 10 bases between them. The CDR3 consists of 13 residues. This CDR3 reads CASSREQGNEQFF. CDR3 bases: TGCGCCAGCAGCCGAGAGCAAGGCAATGAGCAGTTCTTC.

The V and J genes are TRBV5-1 and TRBJ1-2; 7 nucleotides align to TRBD1. CDR1 SGHRS and CDR2 YFSETQ come from the germline V gene. After removal of 0 bases from V and 5 bases from J, the junction contained 4 bases not matched to a gene. The CDR3 consists of 14 residues. CDR3: CASSLGGGAYGYTF. CDR3 DNA: TGCGCCAGCAGCTTGGGAGGGGGCGCGTATGGCTACACCTTC.

V is TRBV28 and J is TRBJ2-2, with D possibly being TRBD1 (5 bases). The CDR3 has 12 amino acids. Between the trimmed V and J ends, which lost 7 bases and 6 bases, there was a span of 9 bases. Per germline, CDR1 MDHEN and CDR2 SYDVKM. The CDR3 protein is CASKQVAGELFF. The DNA for the CDR3 is TGTGCCAGCAAACAGGTGGCCGGGGAGCTGTTTTTT.

The chain combines TRBV24-1 with TRBJ2-1, with 11 nucleotides matching TRBD2. The CDR3 totals 16 residues. Unmatched junction bases numbered 3, after V lost 0 bases and J lost 6 bases. Germline loops: CDR1 KGHDR, CDR2 SFDVKD. CDR3 region: CATSDLQTSGTNEQFF. As DNA, the CDR3 is TGTGCCACCAGTGATTTGCAGACTAGCGGGACCAATGAGCAGTTCTTC.

The chain carries TRBV5-4 and TRBJ2-7; no firm D call. CDR3 length: 14 residues. Germline CDR1 is SGHNT and CDR2 is YYREEE (reference sequence). Trimming removed 2 bases at V and 4 bases at J, with 13 bases between. This CDR3 reads CASSFGPVEYEQYF. For the CDR3, the DNA is TGTGCCAGCAGCTTTGGACCCGTTGAATACGAGCAGTACTTC.